A selection of T cell receptor beta chains follows, all from one sample in a study of blood T cell repertoires in COVID-19. Sequenced by immunoSEQ multiplex PCR; TCRdb stores in-frame clones only, minus some. The sample carries over 250,000 clones, around 84% recorded once. Sequences were obtained from peripheral blood. The receptors were sampled from a human donor with COVID-19, enrolled during active disease. The donor label of this sample is uncertain. Both conserved end residues are part of each CDR3. D genes are given only for firm matches. Where a row states a size, it is once, few, many or the class of an expanded clone; other rows omit it.

V	D	J	size	DNA	CDR3
TRBV5-1	NA	TRBJ1-6	NA	TGCGCCAGCAGCTTGGTAGCAGCCACTTATAATTCACCCCTCCACTTT	CASSLVAATYNSPLHF
TRBV6-4	NA	TRBJ2-5	NA	TGTGCCAGCAGTCTTGACGGAGGGGAGACCCAGTACTTC	CASSLDGGETQYF
TRBV27	NA	TRBJ2-1	once	TGTGCCAGCAAAATCAGGGGAGTCCACAATGAGCAGTTCTTC	CASKIRGVHNEQFF
TRBV19	TRBD2	TRBJ2-7	NA	TGTGCCAGTAGTATAGGGACTAGGGCTTCCTACGAGCAGTACTTC	CASSIGTRASYEQYF
TRBV7-9	NA	TRBJ1-4	NA	TGTGCCAGCACCCCCACGGGGGGGTACAATAATGAAAAACTGTTTTTT	CASTPTGGYNNEKLFF
TRBV7-2	TRBD1	TRBJ1-5	NA	TGTGCCAGCAGCCCACAGCCGGGACAGGGGAATCAGCCCCAGCATTTT	CASSPQPGQGNQPQHF
TRBV27	TRBD1	TRBJ2-5	NA	TGTGCCAGCAGTCACGGGACAGGGGGATTGGTCCACTTC	CASSHGTGGLVHF
TRBV7-9	NA	TRBJ2-7	NA	TGTGCCAGCAGCCATGGAGGGGTATCCTACGAGCAGTACTTC	CASSHGGVSYEQYF
TRBV7-3	NA	TRBJ2-6	NA	TGTGCCAGCGCCTTGGGGCGTGGGGCCAACGTCCTGACTTTC	CASALGRGANVLTF
TRBV28	TRBD1	TRBJ1-6	NA	TGTGCCAGCAGTCTGGACAGGGGCGGTGGGGATTATAATTCACCCCTCCACTTT	CASSLDRGGGDYNSPLHF
TRBV28	TRBD1	TRBJ1-2	few	TGTGCCAGCAGAGGAGGACAGGGGGCCAAATATGGCTACACCTTC	CASRGGQGAKYGYTF
TRBV25-1	NA	TRBJ1-6	NA	TGTGCCAGCAGTGATTCGGGGAGGGGCGCTGATAATTCACCCCTCCACTTT	CASSDSGRGADNSPLHF
TRBV28	NA	TRBJ1-2	few	TGTGCCAGCAGTTTCGACTGGGAGTCCGGCTACACCTTC	CASSFDWESGYTF
TRBV28	NA	TRBJ1-4	NA	TGTGCCAGCAGCCCGACTCGACCCGTTGAGAATGAAAAACTGTTTTTT	CASSPTRPVENEKLFF
TRBV19	TRBD1	TRBJ2-2	NA	TGTGCCAGTAGTTTAACAGGGGGCATCGGGGAGCTGTTTTTT	CASSLTGGIGELFF